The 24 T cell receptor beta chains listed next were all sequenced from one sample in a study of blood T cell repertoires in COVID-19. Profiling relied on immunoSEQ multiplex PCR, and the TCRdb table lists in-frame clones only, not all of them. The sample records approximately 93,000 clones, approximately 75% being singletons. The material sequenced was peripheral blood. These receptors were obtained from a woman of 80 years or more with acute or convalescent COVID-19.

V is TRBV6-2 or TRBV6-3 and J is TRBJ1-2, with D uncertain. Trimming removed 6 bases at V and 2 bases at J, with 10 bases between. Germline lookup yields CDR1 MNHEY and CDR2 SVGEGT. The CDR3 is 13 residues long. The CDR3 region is CASSPTRNYGYTF. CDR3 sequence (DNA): TGTGCCAGCAGCCCTACAAGAAACTATGGCTACACCTTC.

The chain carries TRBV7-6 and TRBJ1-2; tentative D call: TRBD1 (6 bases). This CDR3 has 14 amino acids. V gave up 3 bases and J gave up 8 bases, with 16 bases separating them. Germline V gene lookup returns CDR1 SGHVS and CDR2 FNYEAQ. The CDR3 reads CASSFGRGGQGYTF. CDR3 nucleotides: TGTGCCAGCAGCTTCGGGCGCGGGGGCCAAGGCTACACCTTC.

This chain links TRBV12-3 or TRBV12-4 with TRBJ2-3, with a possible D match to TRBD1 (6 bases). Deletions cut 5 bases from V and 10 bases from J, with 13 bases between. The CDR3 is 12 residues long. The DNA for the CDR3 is TGTGCCAGCAGTGGGACACTTGATTCGCAGTATTTT. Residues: CASSGTLDSQYF.

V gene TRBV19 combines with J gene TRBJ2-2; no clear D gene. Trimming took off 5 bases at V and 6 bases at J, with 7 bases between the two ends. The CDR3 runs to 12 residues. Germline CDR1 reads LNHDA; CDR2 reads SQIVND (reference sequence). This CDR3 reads CASSLGPGELFF. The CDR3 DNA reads TGTGCCAGTAGTTTAGGGCCCGGGGAGCTGTTTTTT.

The CDR3: CASSYSSVSYEQYF. In DNA, the CDR3 is TGTGCCAGCAGTTACTCGTCAGTTTCCTACGAGCAGTACTTC. The chain uses TRBV6-6 and TRBJ2-7; D gene ambiguous. This CDR3 comprises 14 residues. Germline CDR1 is MNHNY and CDR2 is SVGAGI (reference sequence). The V gene lost 0 bases and the J gene lost 1 base, with 7 bases spanning the gap.

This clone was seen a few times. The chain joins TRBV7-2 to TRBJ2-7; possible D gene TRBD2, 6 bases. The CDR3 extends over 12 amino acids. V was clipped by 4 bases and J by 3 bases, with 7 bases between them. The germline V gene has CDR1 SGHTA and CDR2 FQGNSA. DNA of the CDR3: TGTGCCAGCAGCTCGGAGGGCTACGAGCAGTACTTC. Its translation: CASSSEGYEQYF.

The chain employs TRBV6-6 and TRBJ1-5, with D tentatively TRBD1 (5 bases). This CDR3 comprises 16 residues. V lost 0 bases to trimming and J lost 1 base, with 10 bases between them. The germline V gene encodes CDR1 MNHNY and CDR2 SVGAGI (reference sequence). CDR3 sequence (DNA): TGTGCCAGCAGTTACTCGGAAAGGGGAAGCAATCAGCCCCAGCATTTT. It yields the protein CASSYSERGSNQPQHF.

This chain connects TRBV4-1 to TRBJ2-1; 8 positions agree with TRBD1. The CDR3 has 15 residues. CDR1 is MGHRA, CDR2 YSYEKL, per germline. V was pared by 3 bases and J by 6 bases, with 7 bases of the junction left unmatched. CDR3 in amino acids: CASSHNRGARNEQFF. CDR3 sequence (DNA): TGCGCCAGCAGCCATAACAGGGGGGCCCGCAATGAGCAGTTCTTC.

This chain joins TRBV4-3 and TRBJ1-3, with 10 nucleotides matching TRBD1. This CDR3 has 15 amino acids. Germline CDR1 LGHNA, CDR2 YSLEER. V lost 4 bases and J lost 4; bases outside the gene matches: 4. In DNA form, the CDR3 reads TGCGCCAGCAGCCCTGACAGGGGGCGAGGAAACACCATATATTTT. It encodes CASSPDRGRGNTIYF.

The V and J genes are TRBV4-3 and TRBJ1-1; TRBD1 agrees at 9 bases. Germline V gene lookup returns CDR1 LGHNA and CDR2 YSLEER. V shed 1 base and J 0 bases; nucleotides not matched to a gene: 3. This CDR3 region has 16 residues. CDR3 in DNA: TGCGCCAGCAGCCAAGGGACAGGGGATTTGAACACTGAAGCTTTCTTT. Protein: CASSQGTGDLNTEAFF.

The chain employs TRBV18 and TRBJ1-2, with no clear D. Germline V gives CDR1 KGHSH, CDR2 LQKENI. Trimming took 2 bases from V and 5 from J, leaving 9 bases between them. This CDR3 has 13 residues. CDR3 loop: CASSPYSEYGYTF. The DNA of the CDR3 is TGTGCCAGCTCACCATACTCCGAGTATGGCTACACCTTC.

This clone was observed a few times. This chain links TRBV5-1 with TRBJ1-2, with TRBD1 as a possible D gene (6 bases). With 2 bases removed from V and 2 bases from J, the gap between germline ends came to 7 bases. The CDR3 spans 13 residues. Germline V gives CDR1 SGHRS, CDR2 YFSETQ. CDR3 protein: CASSFGQNYGYTF. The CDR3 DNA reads TGCGCCAGCAGCTTTGGACAGAACTATGGCTACACCTTC.

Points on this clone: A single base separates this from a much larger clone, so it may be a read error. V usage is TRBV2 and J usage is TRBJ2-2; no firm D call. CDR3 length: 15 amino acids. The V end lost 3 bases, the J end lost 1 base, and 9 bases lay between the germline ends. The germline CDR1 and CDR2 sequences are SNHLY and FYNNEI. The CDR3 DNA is TGTGCCAGCAGTGACGAACAGATGAACACCGGGGAGCTGTTTTTT. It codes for CASSDEQMNTGELFF.

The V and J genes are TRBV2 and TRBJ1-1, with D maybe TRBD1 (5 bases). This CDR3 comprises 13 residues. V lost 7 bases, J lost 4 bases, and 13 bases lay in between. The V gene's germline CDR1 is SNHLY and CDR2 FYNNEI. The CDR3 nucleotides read TGTGCCAGCATGGAGGGTAGGGGCACTGAAGCTTTCTTT. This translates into CASMEGRGTEAFF.

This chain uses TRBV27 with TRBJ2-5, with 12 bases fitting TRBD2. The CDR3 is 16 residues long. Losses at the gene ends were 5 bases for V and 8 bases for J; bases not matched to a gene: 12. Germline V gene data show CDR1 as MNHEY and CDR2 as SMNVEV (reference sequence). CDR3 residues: CASSTRTSGVSGTQYF. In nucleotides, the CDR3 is TGTGCCAGCAGTACTCGGACTAGCGGGGTCTCAGGCACCCAGTACTTC.

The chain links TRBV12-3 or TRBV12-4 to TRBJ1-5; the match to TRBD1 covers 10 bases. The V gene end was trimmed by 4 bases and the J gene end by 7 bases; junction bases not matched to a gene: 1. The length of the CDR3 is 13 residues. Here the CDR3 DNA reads TGTGCCAGCAGTTGGGACAGGGGCCAGCCCCAGCATTTT. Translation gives CASSWDRGQPQHF.

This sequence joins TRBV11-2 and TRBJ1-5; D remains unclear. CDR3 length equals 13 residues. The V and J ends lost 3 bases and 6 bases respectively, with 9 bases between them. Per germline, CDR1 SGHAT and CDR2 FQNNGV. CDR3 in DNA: TGTGCCAGCAGCTTCGGTTTCTCTCAGCCCCAGCATTTT. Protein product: CASSFGFSQPQHF.

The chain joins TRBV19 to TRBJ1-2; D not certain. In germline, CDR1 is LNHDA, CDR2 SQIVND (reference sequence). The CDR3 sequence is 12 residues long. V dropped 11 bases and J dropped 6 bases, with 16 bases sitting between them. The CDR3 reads CACLAGADGYTF. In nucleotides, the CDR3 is TGTGCCTGTCTCGCGGGCGCCGATGGCTACACCTTC.

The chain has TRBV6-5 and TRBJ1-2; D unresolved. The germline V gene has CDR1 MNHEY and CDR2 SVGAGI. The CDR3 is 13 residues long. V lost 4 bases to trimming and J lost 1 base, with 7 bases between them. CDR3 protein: CASSFTFNYGYTF. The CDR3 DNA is TGTGCCAGCAGTTTTACTTTTAACTATGGCTACACCTTC.

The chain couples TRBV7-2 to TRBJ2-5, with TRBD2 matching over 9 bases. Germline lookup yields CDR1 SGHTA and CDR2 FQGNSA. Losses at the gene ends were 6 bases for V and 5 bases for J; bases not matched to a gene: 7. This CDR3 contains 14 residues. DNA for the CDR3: TGTGCCAGCAGATGGGTAGCGGGGGACGAGACCCAGTACTTC. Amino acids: CASRWVAGDETQYF.

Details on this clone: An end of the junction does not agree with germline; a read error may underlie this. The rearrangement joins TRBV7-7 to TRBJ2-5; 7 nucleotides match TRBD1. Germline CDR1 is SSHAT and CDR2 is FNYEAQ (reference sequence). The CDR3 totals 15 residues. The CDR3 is CASSLSGTAQETQYF. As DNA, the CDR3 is TGTGCTAGCAGCTTGTCCGGGACAGCCCAAGAGACCCAGTACTTC.

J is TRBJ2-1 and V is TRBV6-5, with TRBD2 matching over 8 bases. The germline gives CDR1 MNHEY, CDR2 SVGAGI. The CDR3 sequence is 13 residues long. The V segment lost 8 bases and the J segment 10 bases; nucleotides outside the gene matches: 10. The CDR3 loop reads CASAGTRAGEQFF. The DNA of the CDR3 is TGTGCCAGCGCCGGGACTAGAGCGGGGGAGCAGTTCTTC.

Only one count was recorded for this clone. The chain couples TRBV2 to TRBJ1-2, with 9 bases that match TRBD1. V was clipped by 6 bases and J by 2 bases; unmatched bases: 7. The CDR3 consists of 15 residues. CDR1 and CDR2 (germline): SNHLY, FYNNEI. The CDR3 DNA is TGTGCCAGCAGCGCCGTACAGGGGGCAAACTATGGCTACACCTTC. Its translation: CASSAVQGANYGYTF.

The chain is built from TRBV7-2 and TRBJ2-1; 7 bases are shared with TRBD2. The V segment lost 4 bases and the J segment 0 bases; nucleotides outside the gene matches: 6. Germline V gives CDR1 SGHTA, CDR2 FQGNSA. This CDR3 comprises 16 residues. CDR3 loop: CASSSEAGSSYNEQFF. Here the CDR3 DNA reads TGTGCCAGCAGCTCCGAAGCGGGAAGCTCCTACAATGAGCAGTTCTTC.